What follows describes a single TCR beta chain. The data are from a study of T cells after yellow fever vaccination. CDR1 and CDR2 from the germline V gene are SQVTM and ANQGSEA. With V trimmed by 5 bases and J by 6 bases, 11 bases remained unmatched. The CDR3 runs to 15 residues. TCRdb independently ran MiXCR on the 5' RACE reads; one entry per CDR3 protein. Found here are just under 600,000 distinct CDR3 sequences, about 14% of them singletons; the top ten hold around 15%. This receptor was taken from a man aged 30 to 39 who received the YFV17D yellow fever vaccine. The material was PBMCs, obtained on the day of the yellow fever booster vaccination. The chain carries TRBV29-1 and TRBJ2-7; 12 positions agree with TRBD2. CDR3 amino acids: CSVRRPSGRALEQYF. In DNA form, the CDR3 reads TGCAGCGTTCGCCGACCTAGCGGGAGGGCCCTCGAGCAGTACTTC.